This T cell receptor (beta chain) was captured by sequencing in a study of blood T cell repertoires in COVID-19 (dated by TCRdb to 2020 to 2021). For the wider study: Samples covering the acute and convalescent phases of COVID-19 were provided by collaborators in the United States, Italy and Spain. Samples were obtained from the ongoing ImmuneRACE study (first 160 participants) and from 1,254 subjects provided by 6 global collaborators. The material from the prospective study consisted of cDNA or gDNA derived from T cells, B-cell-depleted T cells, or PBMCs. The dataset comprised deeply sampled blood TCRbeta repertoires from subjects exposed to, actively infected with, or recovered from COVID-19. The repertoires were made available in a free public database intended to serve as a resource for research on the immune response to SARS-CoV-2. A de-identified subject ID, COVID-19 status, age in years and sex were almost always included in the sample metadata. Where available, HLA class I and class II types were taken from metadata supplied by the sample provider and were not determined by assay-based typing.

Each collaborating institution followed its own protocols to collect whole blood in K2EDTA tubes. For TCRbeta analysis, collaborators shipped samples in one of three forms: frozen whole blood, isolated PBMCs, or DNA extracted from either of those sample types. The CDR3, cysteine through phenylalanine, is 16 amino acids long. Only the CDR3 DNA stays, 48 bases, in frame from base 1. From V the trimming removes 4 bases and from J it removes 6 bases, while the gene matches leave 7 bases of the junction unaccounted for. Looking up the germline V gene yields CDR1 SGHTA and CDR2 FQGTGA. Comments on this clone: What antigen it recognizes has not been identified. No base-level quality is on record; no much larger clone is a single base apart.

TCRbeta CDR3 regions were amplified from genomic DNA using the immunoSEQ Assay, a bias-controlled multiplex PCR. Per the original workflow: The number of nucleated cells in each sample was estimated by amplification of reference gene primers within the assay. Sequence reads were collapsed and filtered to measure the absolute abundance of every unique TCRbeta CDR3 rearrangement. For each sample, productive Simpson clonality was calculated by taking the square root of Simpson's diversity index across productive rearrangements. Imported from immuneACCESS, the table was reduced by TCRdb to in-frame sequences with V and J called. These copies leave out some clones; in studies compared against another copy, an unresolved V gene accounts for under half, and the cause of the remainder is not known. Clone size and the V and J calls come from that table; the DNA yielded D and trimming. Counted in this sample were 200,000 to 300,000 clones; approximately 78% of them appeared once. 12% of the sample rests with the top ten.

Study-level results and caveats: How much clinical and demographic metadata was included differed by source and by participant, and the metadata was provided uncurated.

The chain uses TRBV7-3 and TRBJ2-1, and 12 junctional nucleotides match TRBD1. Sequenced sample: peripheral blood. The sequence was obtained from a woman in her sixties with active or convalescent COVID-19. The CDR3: CASSSTLGQGANEQFF. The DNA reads TGTGCCAGCAGCTCGACCTTGGGACAGGGGGCCAATGAGCAGTTCTTC.